This TCR beta chain emerged from a study of Graves' ophthalmopathy and Graves' hyperthyroidism. This clonotype was counted ten times or more. RNA transcripts yielded amplified TCR beta CDR3 regions. An opening RT-PCR round employed HTBI primers and preceded a second-round multiplex PCR. MiXCR was run by TCRdb on the multiplex PCR reads, yielding one entry per CDR3 protein. The data hold about 400,000 distinct CDR3 sequences, with around 20% observed a single time. This CDR3 is 15 amino acids long. V dropped 3 bases and J dropped 10 bases, with 24 bases sitting between them. From germline, CDR1 is GTSNPN and CDR2 SVGIG (reference sequence).

The material sequenced was peripheral blood. This clonotype was obtained from a woman aged 18 to 35 with Graves' ophthalmopathy. The chain couples TRBV30 to TRBJ1-1; unclear D gene. CDR3 DNA: TGTGCCTGGAGCCCTCTGACTGACCTGATTCTGGGAGCTTTCTTT. This sequence encodes CAWSPLTDLILGAFF.